This T cell receptor (beta chain) was retrieved from a study of cytomegalovirus exposure and HLA in healthy donors. General study results and limits: Exclusion as indistinguishable affected some V segments, including TRBV6-2 and TRBV6-3.

Those who donated were healthy bone marrow donors. Although they were nominally healthy when sampled, donors likely had unrecorded immune exposures. Germline assignment: CDR1 SGHRS and CDR2 YFSETQ. The CDR3 extends over 15 amino acids. J gave up 4 bases and V 3 bases, and 7 bases lay outside the gene matches. This PCR relied on a set of 60 Vbeta primers and 13 Jbeta primers. Profiling relied on immunoSEQ multiplex PCR, and the TCRdb table lists in-frame clones only, not all of them. There are about 110,000 clones in the sample; about 70% occur only once, and less than 3.5% lies in the top ten. Note on this clone: Its antigen is as yet unknown.

The source is a female donor in good health and CMV-seronegative. The sample comprised PBMCs. V and J are TRBV5-1 and TRBJ2-5; the match to TRBD1 covers 9 bases. The CDR3 bases are TGCGCCAGCAGCTCAGGGACAGGGCTTTCAGAGACCCAGTACTTC. Encoded protein: CASSSGTGLSETQYF.